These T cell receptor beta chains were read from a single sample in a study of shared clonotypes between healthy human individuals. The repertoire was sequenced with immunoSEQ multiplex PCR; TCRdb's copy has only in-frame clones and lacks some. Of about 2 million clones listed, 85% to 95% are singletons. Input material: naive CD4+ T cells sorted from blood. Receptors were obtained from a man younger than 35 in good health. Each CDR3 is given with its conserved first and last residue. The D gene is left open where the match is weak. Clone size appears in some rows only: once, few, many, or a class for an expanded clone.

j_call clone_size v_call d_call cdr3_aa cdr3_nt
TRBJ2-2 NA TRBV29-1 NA CSVGGTRDSNTGELFF TGCAGCGTTGGTGGGACCAGGGATTCGAACACCGGGGAGCTGTTTTTT
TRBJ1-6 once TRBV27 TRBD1 CASADRGRGSPLHF TGTGCCAGCGCGGACAGGGGACGTGGTTCACCCCTCCACTTT
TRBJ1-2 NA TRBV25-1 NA CASSEDGVRSYGYTF TGTGCCAGCAGTGAAGATGGGGTGCGTTCCTATGGCTACACCTTC
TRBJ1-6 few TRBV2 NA CASSEQGSNSPLHF TGTGCCAGCAGTGAGCAGGGGAGCAATTCACCCCTCCACTTT
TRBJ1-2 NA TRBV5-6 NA CASSLLVAHSDNNYGYTF TGTGCCAGCAGCTTGCTCGTGGCACACTCCGACAATAACTATGGCTACACCTTC
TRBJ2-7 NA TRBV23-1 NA CASSPPGSGYEQYF TGCGCCAGCAGTCCTCCGGGTAGCGGCTACGAGCAGTACTTC
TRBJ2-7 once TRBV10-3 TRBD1 CAIRTTGGQGEQYF TGTGCCATCAGAACGACAGGGGGCCAAGGGGAGCAGTACTTC
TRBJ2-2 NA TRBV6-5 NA CASSWAGNTGELFF TGTGCCAGCAGTTGGGCTGGGAACACCGGGGAGCTGTTTTTT
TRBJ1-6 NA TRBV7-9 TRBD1 CASSLALGTGSNSPLHF TGTGCCAGCAGCTTAGCTCTAGGGACAGGGTCTAATTCACCCCTCCACTTT
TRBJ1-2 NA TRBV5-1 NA CASSLADSPVGYTF TGCGCCAGCAGCTTGGCCGACAGCCCGGTGGGCTACACCTTC
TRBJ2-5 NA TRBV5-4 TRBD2 CASSQVSGGETQYF TGTGCCAGCAGCCAAGTTAGCGGGGGGGAGACCCAGTACTTC
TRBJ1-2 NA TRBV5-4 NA CASSLYYGYTF TGTGCCAGCAGCTTATACTATGGCTACACCTTC
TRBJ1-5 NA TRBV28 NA CASGLPGGNQPQHF TGTGCCAGCGGGCTTCCTGGTGGCAATCAGCCCCAGCATTTT
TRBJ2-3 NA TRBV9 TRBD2 CASSAHKLAGNTDTQYF TGTGCCAGCAGCGCCCACAAACTAGCGGGGAATACAGATACGCAGTATTTT
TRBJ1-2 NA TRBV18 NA CASSPGGAFGYTF TGTGCCAGCTCACCAGGGGGGGCCTTTGGCTACACCTTC
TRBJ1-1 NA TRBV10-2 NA CASSESTLLTEAFF TGCGCCAGCAGTGAGTCGACTCTTCTCACTGAAGCTTTCTTT
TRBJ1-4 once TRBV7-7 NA CASSSRQVDCEKLFF TGTGCTAGCAGCTCTAGACAGGTCGATTGCGAAAAACTGTTTTTT
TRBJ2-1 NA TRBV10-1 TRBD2 CASRGRETNEQFF TGCGCCAGCAGGGGGCGGGAGACCAATGAGCAGTTCTTC
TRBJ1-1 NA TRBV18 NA CASSPGPKNTEAFF TGTGCCAGCTCACCTGGACCGAAAAACACTGAAGCTTTCTTT
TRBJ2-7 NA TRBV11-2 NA CASSRAPEAYEQYF TGTGCCAGCAGCCGGGCCCCGGAGGCCTACGAGCAGTACTTC
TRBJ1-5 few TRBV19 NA CASSTGLLSNQPQHF TGTGCCAGTAGTACCGGACTTCTTAGCAATCAGCCCCAGCATTTT
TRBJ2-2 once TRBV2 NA CASSDNTGELFF TGTGCCAGCAGTGATAACACCGGGGAGCTGTTTTTT
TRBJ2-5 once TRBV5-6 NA CASSLLGQGVAGGLGTQYF TGTGCCAGCAGCTTGTTGGGACAGGGGGTAGCGGGAGGGCTTGGGACCCAGTACTTC
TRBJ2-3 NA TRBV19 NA CASRGQGTDTQYF TGTGCCAGTAGGGGTCAAGGCACAGATACGCAGTATTTT
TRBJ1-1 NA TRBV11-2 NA CASSLDAQATEAFF TGTGCCAGCAGCTTAGATGCCCAGGCCACTGAAGCTTTCTTT
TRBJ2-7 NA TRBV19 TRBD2 CASSTQLANRYEQYF TGTGCCAGTAGTACCCAACTAGCGAATCGTTACGAGCAGTACTTC
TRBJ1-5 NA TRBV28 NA CASLGDGRQPQHF TGTGCCAGCCTCGGCGACGGTCGGCAGCCCCAGCATTTT
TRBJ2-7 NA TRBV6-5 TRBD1 CASRPTGQGPEQYF TGTGCCAGCAGACCTACGGGACAGGGTCCCGAGCAGTACTTC
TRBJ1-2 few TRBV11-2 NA CASSLPQGGGGYTF TGTGCCAGCAGCCTTCCGCAGGGCGGAGGTGGCTACACCTTC
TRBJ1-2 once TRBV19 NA CASSTRGPRANYGYTF TGTGCCAGTAGTACCAGGGGCCCCCGAGCCAACTATGGCTACACCTTC
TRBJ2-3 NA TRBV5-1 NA CASSLELADTQYF TGCGCCAGCAGCTTGGAGTTGGCAGATACGCAGTATTTT
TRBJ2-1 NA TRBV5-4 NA CASSLLVENEQFF TGTGCCAGCAGCCTTCTAGTGGAGAATGAGCAGTTCTTC
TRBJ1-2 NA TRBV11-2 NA CASSPGWANNYGYTF TGTGCCAGCAGCCCCGGGTGGGCTAATAACTATGGCTACACCTTC
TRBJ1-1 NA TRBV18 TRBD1 CASSPPTGLTEAFF TGTGCCAGCTCACCACCGACAGGGTTGACTGAAGCTTTCTTT
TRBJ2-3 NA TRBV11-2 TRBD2 CASSLGLAGGNTDTQYF TGTGCCAGCAGCCTGGGACTAGCGGGGGGGAACACAGATACGCAGTATTTT
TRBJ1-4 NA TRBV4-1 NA CASSQGQPRGEKLFF TGCGCCAGCAGCCAAGGCCAGCCCAGGGGTGAAAAACTGTTTTTT
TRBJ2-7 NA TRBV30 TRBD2 CAWRLGVTSGRGASSYEQYF TGTGCCTGGAGACTGGGCGTTACTAGCGGGAGAGGGGCTAGCTCCTACGAGCAGTACTTC
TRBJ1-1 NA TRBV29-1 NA CSVDAPGTGNTEAFF TGCAGCGTTGATGCACCGGGAACCGGGAACACTGAAGCTTTCTTT
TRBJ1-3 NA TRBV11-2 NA CASSLGPGSGNTIYF TGTGCCAGCAGCTTAGGTCCAGGTTCGGGAAACACCATATATTTT
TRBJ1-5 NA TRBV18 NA CASSPSPTALHF TGTGCCAGCTCACCATCCCCTACAGCTTTACATTTT
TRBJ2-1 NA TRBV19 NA CASSTDPSSYNEQFF TGTGCCAGTAGTACGGACCCGAGCTCCTACAATGAGCAGTTCTTC
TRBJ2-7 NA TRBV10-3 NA CAIRWDLATYEQYF TGTGCCATCAGATGGGACCTCGCGACCTACGAGCAGTACTTC
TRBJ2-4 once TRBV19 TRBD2 CASKGELAGVENIQYF TGTGCCAGTAAAGGGGAACTAGCGGGAGTAGAAAACATTCAGTACTTC
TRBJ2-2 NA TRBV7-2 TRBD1 CASSLPRTGNTGELFF TGTGCCAGCAGCTTACCGCGGACAGGGAACACCGGGGAGCTGTTTTTT
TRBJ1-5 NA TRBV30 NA CAWSGENQPQHF TGTGCCTGGAGTGGAGAAAATCAGCCCCAGCATTTT
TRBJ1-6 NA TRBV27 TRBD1 CASRPWDRDNSPLHF TGTGCCAGCCGACCTTGGGACAGGGATAATTCACCCCTCCACTTT
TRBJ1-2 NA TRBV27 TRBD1 CASSLSTQGSAGYTF TGTGCCAGCAGTTTATCAACACAGGGGTCGGCTGGCTACACCTTC
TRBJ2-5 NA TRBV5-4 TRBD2 CASSFGVAGGLETQYF TGTGCCAGCAGCTTCGGGGTCGCGGGGGGGCTTGAGACCCAGTACTTC
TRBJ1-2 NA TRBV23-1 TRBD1 CASSQSRQGLNYGYTF TGCGCCAGCAGTCAATCGAGACAGGGCCTCAACTATGGCTACACCTTC
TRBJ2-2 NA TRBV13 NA CASSYATGELFF TGTGCCAGCAGCTATGCTACCGGGGAGCTGTTTTTT
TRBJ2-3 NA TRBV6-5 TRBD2 CASSPGGADTQYF TGTGCCAGCAGTCCGGGGGGAGCAGATACGCAGTATTTT
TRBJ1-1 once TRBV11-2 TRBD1 CASSLVGTGITEAFF TGTGCCAGCAGCTTAGTCGGGACAGGGATCACTGAAGCTTTCTTT